This T cell receptor beta chain came from a study of T cell responses to AZD1222 COVID-19 vaccine. This CDR3 is 16 amino acids long. Trimming stripped 4 bases from V and 4 bases from J, with 18 bases between. CDR1 and CDR2 from the germline V gene are KGHDR and SFDVKD. General study findings and limits: The donors showed a predominance of white British ancestry and of females, with possible underestimation of clonal diversity. None of the repertoires were sampled until the peak T cell response had passed.

Some clones are missing from TCRdb's copy, which holds only in-frame ones; the method was immunoSEQ multiplex PCR. The sample has approximately 150,000 clones; 90% to 95% are singletons. In the case of this clone: Its specificity is unknown.

The sequence was collected from an adult who received the AZD1222 COVID-19 vaccine. The chain joins TRBV24-1 to TRBJ2-5; the D call may be TRBD1 or TRBD2 (5 bases each). This sample comprised peripheral blood, obtained 28 days after the second AZD1222 dose. The DNA for the CDR3 is TGTGCCACCAGTGACCCCCGGGACGGCGACGGAGAGACCCAGTACTTC. Amino acids: CATSDPRDGDGETQYF.